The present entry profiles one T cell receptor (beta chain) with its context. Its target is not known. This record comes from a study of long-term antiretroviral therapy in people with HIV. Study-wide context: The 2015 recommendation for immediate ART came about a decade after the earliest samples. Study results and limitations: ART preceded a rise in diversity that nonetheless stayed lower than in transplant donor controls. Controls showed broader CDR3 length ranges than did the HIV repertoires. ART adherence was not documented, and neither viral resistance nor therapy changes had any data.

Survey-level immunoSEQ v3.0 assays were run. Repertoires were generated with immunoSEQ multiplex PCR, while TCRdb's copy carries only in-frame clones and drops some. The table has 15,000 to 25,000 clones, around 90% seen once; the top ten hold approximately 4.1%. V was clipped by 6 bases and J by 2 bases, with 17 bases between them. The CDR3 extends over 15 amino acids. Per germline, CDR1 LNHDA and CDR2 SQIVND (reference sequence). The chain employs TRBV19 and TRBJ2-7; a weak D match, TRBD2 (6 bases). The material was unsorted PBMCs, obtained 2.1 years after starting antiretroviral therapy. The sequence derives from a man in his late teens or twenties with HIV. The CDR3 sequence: CASSNPGEPPYEQYF. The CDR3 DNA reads TGTGCCAGTAGCAACCCGGGGGAACCCCCCTACGAGCAGTACTTC.